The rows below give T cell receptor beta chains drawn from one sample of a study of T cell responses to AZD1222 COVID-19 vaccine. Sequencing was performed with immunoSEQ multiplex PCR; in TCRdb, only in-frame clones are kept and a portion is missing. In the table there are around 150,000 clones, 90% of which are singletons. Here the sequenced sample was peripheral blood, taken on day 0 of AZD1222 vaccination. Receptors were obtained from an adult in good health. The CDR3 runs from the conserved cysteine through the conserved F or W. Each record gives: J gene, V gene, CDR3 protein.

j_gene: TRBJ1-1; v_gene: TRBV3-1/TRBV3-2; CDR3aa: CASSLARDLPNTEAFF
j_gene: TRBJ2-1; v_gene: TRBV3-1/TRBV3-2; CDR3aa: CASSHRQGANNEQFF
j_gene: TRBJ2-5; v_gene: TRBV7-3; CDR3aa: CASSFLAGEETQYF
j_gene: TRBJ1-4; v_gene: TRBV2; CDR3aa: CASSDAQGMGEKLFF
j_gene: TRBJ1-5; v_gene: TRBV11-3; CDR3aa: CASSLELRAKYQPQHF
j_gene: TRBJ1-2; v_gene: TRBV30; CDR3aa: CAWSVGQGLVYGYTF
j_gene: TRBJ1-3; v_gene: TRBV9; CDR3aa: CASSANYRGGSSGNTIYF
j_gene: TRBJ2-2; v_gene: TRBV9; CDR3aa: CASSVSPPRGNTGELFF
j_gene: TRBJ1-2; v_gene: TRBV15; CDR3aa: CATSREDRTSSYGYTF
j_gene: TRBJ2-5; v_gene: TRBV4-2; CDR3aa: CASSQEKVKETQYF
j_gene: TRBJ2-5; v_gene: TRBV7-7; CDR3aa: CASSPTALGLETQYF
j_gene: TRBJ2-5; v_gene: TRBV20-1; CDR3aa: CSASPLAGLQETQYF
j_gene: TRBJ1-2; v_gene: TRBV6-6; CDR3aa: CASNSPVGYGYTF
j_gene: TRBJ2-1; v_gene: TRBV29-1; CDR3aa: CSAGPPGTYNEQFF
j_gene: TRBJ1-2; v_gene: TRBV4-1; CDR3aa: CASSHGDRGQLYGYTF
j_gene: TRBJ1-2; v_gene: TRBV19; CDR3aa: CASLAGTGPYGYTF
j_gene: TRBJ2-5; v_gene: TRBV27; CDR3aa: CASSLSGRVQETQYF
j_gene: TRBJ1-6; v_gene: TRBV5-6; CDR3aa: CASSLVGDNYNSPLHF
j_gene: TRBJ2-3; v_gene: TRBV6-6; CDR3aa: CATRTLATSTDTQYF
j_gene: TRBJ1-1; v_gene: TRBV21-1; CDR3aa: CASSKSGPPGRIAPEPTGAEAFF
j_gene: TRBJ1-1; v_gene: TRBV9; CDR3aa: CASSVTDRTNTEAFF
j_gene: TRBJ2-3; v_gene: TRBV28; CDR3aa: CASTLSGALAFTDTQYF
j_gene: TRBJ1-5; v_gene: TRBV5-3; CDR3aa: CARSKGRVSNQPQHF
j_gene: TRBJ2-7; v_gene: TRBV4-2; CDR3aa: CASSQELFSGAYEQYF
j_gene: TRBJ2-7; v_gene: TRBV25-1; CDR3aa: CASARTGSYEQYF
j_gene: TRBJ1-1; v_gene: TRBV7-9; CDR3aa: CASTSTLGGLNTEAFF
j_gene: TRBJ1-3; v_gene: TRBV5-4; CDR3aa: CASSLEWTGSGNTIYF
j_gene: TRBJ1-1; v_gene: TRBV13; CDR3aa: CATHLGSSTEAFF
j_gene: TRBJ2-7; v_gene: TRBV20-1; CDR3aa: CSASLAEGSYEQYF
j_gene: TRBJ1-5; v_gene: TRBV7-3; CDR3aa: CASSLTFREPQHF
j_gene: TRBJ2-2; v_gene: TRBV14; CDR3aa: CASSQGFGLGNTGELFF
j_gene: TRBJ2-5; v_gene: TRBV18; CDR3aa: CASSPYGLAGETQYF
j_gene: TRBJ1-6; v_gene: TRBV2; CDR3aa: CASSGPAGYNSPLHF
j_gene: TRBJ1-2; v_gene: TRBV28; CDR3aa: CASTPWREGYTF
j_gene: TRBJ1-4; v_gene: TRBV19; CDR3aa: CASRVTGLSEKLFF
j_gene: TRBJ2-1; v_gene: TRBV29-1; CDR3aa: CSVLAVPGTSGGADPYNEQFF
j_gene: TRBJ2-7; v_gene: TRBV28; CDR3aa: CASSRGQLSPYEQYF
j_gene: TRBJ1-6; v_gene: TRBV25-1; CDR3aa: CASSEAGNYNSPLHF
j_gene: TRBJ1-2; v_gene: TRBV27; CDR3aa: CASSLLYRVDWVDGYTF
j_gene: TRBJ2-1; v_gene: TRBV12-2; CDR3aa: CASRLVWGVAGNEQFF
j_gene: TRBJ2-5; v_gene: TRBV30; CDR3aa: CAWRQGTWYQETQYF
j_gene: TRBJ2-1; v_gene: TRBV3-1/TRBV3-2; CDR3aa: CASSQAGWEQFF
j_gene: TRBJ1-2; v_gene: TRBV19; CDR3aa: CASSINRGDPNYGYTF
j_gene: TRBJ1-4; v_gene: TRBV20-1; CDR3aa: CSASGGETNEKLFF
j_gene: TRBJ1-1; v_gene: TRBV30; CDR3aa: CAWGVRTGGTEAFF
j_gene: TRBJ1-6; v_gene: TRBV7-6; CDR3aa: CASSLLRGNSPLHF
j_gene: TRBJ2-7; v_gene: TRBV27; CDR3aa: CASTLTGQGAYEQYF
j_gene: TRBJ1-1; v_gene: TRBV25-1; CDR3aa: CASSEEGNFAVAFF
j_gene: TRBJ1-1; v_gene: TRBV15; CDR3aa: CATSRDRGITEAFF
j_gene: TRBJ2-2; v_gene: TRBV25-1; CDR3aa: CASSEVRLGELFF